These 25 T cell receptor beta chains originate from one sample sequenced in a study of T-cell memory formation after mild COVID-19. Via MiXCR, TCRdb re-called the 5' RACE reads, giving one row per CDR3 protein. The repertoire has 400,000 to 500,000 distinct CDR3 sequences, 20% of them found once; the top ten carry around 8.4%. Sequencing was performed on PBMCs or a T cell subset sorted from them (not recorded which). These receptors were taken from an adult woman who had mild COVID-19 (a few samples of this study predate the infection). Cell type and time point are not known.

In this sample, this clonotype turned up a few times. CDR3 sequence: CASRHSTPYNEQFF. DNA for the CDR3: TGTGCCAGTAGGCACAGCACCCCCTACAATGAGCAGTTCTTC. The genes are TRBV19 and TRBJ2-1; D call uncertain. Trimming left V 6 bases short and J 2 bases short, with 11 bases between. Looked up from germline, CDR1 is LNHDA and CDR2 is SQIVND (reference sequence). The CDR3 spans 14 residues. Variable domain in full (rest from reference TRBV19 and TRBJ2-1): DGGITQSPKYLFRKEGQNVTLSCEQNLNHDAMYWYRQDPGQGLRLIYYSQIVNDFQKGDIAEGYSVSREKKESFPLTVTSAQKNPTAFYLCASRHSTPYNEQFFGPGTRLTVL.

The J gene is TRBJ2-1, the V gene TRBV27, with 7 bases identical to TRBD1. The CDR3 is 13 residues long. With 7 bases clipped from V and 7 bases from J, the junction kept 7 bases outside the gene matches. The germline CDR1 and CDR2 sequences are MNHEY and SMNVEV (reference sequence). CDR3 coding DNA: TGTGCCAGCACTTATTGGGACAGTAATGAGCAGTTCTTC. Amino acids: CASTYWDSNEQFF.

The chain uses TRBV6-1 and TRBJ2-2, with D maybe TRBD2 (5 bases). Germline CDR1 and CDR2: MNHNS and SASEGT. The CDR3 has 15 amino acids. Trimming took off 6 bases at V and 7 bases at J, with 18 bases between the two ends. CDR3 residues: CASSPGKRYNGELFF. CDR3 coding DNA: TGTGCCAGCAGCCCCGGGAAAAGGTACAACGGGGAGCTGTTTTTT.

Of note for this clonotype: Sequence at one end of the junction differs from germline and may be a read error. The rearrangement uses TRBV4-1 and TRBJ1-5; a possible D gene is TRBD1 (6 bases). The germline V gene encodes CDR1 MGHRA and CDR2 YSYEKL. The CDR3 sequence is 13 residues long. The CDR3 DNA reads TGCGCCAGCAGCCAAGCTGGGGGAACAGGGAGGTATTTT. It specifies CASSQAGGTGRYF.

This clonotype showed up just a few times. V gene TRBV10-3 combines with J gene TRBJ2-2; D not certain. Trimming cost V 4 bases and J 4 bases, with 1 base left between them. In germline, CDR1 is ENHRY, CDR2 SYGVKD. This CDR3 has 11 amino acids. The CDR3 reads CAISATGELFF. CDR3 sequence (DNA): TGTGCCATCAGTGCCACCGGGGAGCTGTTTTTT.

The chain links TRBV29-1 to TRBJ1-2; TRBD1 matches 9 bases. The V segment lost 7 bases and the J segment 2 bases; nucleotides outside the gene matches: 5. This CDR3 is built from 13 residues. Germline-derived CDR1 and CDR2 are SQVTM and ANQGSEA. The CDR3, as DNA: TGCAGCGCCTCCGGGACAGGGAACTATGGCTACACCTTC. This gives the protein CSASGTGNYGYTF.

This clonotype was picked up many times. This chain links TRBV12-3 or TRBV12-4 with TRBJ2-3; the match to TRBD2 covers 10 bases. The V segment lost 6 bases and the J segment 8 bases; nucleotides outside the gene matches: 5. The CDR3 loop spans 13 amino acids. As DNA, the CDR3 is TGTGCCAGCAGGATCCTAGCGGGAGCTACGCAGTATTTT. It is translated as CASRILAGATQYF.

The CDR3 sequence is CASSLPLHSNQPQHF. CDR3 sequence (DNA): TGTGCCAGCAGTTTGCCCCTACACAGCAATCAGCCCCAGCATTTT. The J gene is TRBJ1-5, the V gene TRBV12-3 or TRBV12-4; no reliable D call. The CDR3 is 15 amino acids. V lost 3 bases and J lost 1, with 10 bases in between.

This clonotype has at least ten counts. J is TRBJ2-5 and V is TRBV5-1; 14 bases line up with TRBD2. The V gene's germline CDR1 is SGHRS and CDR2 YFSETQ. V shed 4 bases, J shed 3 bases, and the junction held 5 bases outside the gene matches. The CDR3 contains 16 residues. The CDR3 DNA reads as TGCGCCAGCAGCATCGGACTAGCGGGGGGAGAAGAGACCCAGTACTTC. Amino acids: CASSIGLAGGEETQYF.

Here the CDR3 reads CASSSLTGTANTEAFF. DNA for the CDR3: TGCGCCAGCAGCTCCCTTACAGGGACCGCGAACACTGAAGCTTTCTTT. V is TRBV5-1 and J is TRBJ1-1; perhaps TRBD1 as D (6 bases). The CDR3 runs to 16 residues. Germline assignment: CDR1 SGHRS and CDR2 YFSETQ. V dropped 3 bases and J dropped 1 base, with 16 bases sitting between them.

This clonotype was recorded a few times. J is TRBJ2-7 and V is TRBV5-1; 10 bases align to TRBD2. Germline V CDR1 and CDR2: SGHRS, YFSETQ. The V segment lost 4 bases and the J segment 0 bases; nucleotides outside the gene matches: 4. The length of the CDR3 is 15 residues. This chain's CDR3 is CASSTRTSGSYEQYF. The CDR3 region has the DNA TGCGCCAGCAGCACCCGGACTAGCGGCTCCTACGAGCAGTACTTC.

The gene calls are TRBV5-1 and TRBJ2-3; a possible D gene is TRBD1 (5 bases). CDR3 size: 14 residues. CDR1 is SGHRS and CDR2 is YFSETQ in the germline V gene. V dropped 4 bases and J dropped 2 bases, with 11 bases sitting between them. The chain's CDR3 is CASSPGQVTDTQYF. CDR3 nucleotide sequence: TGCGCCAGCAGCCCTGGACAAGTCACAGATACGCAGTATTTT.

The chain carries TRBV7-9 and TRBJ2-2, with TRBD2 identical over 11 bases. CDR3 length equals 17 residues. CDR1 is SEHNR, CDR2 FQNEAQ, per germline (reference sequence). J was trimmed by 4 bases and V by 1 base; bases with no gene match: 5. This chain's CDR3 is CASSLGLAGLVTGELFF. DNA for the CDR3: TGTGCCAGCAGCTTAGGACTAGCGGGACTCGTCACCGGGGAGCTGTTTTTT.

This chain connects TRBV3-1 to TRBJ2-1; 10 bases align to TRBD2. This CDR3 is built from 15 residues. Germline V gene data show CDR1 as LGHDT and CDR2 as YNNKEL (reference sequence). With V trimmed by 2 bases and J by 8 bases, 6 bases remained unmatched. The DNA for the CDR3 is TGTGCCAGCAGCCAACTAGCGGGAGCCGGACATGAGCAGTTCTTC. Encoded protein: CASSQLAGAGHEQFF.

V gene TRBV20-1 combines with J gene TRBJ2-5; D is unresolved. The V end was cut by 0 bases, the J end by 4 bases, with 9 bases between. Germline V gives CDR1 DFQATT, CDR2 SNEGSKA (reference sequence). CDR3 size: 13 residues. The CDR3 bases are TGCAGTGCTAGAGAGAACTCTTTAGAGACCCAGTACTTC. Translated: CSARENSLETQYF.

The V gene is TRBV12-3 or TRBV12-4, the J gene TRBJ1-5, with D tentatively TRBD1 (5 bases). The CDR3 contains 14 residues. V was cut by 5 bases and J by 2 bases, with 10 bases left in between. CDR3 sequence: CASSAGNGNQPQHF. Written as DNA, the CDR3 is TGTGCCAGCAGTGCAGGGAATGGCAATCAGCCCCAGCATTTT.

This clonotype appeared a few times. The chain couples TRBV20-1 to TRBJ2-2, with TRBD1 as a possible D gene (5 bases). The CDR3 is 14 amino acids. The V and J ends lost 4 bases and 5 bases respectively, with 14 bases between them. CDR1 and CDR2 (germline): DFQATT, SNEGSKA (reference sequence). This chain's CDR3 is CSAKGSTGTGELFF. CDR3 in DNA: TGCAGTGCTAAGGGTAGCACAGGTACCGGGGAGCTGTTTTTT.

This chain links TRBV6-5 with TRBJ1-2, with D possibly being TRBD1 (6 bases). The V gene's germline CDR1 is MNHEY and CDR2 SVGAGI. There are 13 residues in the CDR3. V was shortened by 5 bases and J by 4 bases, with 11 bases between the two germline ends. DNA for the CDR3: TGTGCCAGCAGTCGGACAGAGAGCTATGGCTACACCTTC. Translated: CASSRTESYGYTF.

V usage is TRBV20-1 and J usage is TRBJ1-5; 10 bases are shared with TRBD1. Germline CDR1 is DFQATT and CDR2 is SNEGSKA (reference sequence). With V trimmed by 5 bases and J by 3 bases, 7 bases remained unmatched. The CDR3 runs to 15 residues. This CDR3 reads CSAHPGTGVNQPQHF. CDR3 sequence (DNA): TGCAGTGCTCACCCCGGGACAGGGGTCAATCAGCCCCAGCATTTT.

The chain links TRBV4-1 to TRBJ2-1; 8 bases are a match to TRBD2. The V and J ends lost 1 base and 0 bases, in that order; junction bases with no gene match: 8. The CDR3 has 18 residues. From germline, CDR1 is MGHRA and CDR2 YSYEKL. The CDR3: CASSQGWSGGSSYNEQFF. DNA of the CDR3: TGCGCCAGCAGCCAAGGGTGGAGCGGGGGTAGCTCCTACAATGAGCAGTTCTTC.

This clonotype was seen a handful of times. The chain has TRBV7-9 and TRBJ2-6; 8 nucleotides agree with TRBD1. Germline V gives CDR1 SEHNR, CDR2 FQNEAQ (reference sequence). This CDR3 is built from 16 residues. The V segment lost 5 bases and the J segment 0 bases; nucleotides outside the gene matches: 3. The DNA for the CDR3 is TGTGCCAGCAGCCGGGACAGGCCCTCTGGGGCCAACGTCCTGACTTTC. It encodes CASSRDRPSGANVLTF.

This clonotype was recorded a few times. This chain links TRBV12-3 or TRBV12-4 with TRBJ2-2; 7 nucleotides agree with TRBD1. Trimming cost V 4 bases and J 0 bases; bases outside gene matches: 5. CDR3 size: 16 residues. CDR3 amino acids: CASSSRDSPNTGELFF. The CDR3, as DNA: TGTGCCAGCAGTTCACGGGACAGTCCGAACACCGGGGAGCTGTTTTTT.

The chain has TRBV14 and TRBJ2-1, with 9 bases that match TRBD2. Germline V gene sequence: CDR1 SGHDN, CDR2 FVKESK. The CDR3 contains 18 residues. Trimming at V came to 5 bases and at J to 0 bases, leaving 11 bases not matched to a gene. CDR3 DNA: TGTGCCAGCAGCAAAGGGGCTAGCGGGAAGAGCTCCTACAATGAGCAGTTCTTC. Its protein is CASSKGASGKSSYNEQFF. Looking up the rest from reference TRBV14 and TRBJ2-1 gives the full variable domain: EAGVTQFPSHSVIEKGQTVTLRCDPISGHDNLYWYRRVMGKEIKFLLHFVKESKQDESGMPNNRFLAERTGGTYSTLKVQPAELEDSGVYFCASSKGASGKSSYNEQFFGPGTRLTVL.

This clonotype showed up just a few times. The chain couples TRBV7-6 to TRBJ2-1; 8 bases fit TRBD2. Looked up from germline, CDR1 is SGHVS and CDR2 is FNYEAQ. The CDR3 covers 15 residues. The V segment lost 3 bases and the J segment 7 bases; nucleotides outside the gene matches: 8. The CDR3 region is CASSLASGGGNEQFF. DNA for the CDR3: TGTGCCAGCAGCTTGGCTTCTGGCGGGGGGAATGAGCAGTTCTTC.

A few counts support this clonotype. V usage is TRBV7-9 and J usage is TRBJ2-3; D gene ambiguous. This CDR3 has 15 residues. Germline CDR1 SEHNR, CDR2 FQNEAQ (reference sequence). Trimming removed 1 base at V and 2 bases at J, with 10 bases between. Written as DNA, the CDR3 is TGTGCCAGCAGCTTAGGATCGAAGAACACAGATACGCAGTATTTT. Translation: CASSLGSKNTDTQYF.